The next 23 T cell receptor beta chains were all read from a single sample in a study of T-cell memory formation after mild COVID-19. TCRdb re-analysed the 5' RACE reads in MiXCR, keeping a single row per CDR3 protein. The data hold about 82,000 distinct CDR3 sequences, with about 12% observed a single time. The sample consisted of PBMCs or a T cell subset sorted from them (not recorded which). All receptors derive from an adult woman who had mild COVID-19 (a few samples of this study predate the infection). Cell type and time point are not known.

This clonotype has a handful of counts. The genes are TRBV7-8 and TRBJ2-1; the match to TRBD2 covers 8 bases. This CDR3 region has 16 residues. V trimming: 4 bases; J trimming: 4 bases; junction bases outside the gene matches: 9. Germline V lookup: CDR1 SGHVS, CDR2 FQNEAQ. The CDR3 DNA sequence: TGTGCCAGCAGCTCGCCGACTAGCGCTCCTTACAATGAGCAGTTCTTC. The encoded protein is CASSSPTSAPYNEQFF.

The rearrangement links TRBV30 to TRBJ1-2; D is unclear. CDR1 is GTSNPN and CDR2 is SVGIG in the germline V gene (reference sequence). V was shortened by 5 bases and J by 1 base, with 11 bases between the two germline ends. The CDR3 is 13 amino acids. The CDR3 loop reads CAWALTGNYGYTF. CDR3 sequence (DNA): TGTGCCTGGGCACTTACTGGTAACTATGGCTACACCTTC.

The chain recombines TRBV20-1 with TRBJ2-7; D ambiguous. CDR3 length: 15 amino acids. Germline CDR1 and CDR2: DFQATT and SNEGSKA (reference sequence). The ends were cut back, 0 bases at V and 5 bases at J, with 17 bases in the middle. CDR3 loop: CSARDQGSAVDEQYF. The DNA for the CDR3 is TGCAGTGCTAGAGATCAAGGTAGTGCAGTGGACGAGCAGTACTTC.

This clonotype has more than one count but fewer than ten. The chain couples TRBV9 to TRBJ2-2; 7 bases agree with TRBD1. V gave up 2 bases and J gave up 10 bases; unmatched junction bases: 8. CDR3 length: 14 residues. CDR1 and CDR2 from the germline V gene are SGDLS and YYNGEE. This CDR3 is CASSVGDSNEELFF. The CDR3 bases are TGTGCCAGCAGCGTCGGGGACAGTAACGAGGAGCTGTTTTTT.

The chain has TRBV4-1 and TRBJ2-1; 8 bases agree with TRBD2. The CDR3 has 18 residues. V was clipped by 2 bases and J by 4 bases; unmatched bases: 13. From germline, CDR1 is MGHRA and CDR2 YSYEKL. CDR3: CASSQYDAGGTEYNEQFF. The CDR3 bases are TGCGCCAGCAGCCAATATGATGCGGGGGGAACGGAATACAATGAGCAGTTCTTC.

The rearrangement uses TRBV29-1 and TRBJ1-2; no reliable D call. V lost 0 bases, J lost 0 bases, and 8 bases lay in between. Looked up from germline, CDR1 is SQVTM and CDR2 is ANQGSEA. This CDR3 contains 14 residues. CDR3: CSVEDREANYGYTF. The CDR3 DNA reads TGCAGCGTTGAAGACCGGGAAGCTAACTATGGCTACACCTTC. The variable domain in full, with the rest retrieved from reference TRBV29-1 and TRBJ1-2, is SAVISQKPSRDICQRGTSLTIQCQVDSQVTMMFWYRQQPGQSLTLIATANQGSEATYESGFVIDKFPISRPNLTFSTLTVSNMSPEDSSIYLCSVEDREANYGYTFGSGTRLTVV.

The chain has TRBV4-1 and TRBJ1-1; tentative D call: TRBD1 (6 bases). V lost 4 bases, J lost 7 bases, and 19 bases lay in between. From germline, CDR1 is MGHRA and CDR2 YSYEKL. The CDR3 runs to 15 residues. This CDR3 reads CASSRTTQGFSEAFF. CDR3 in DNA: TGCGCCAGCAGCCGCACCACCCAGGGGTTCAGTGAAGCTTTCTTT.

This chain joins TRBV19 and TRBJ1-1, with D possibly TRBD1 on 5 matching bases. Trimming stripped 3 bases from V and 1 base from J, with 15 bases between. CDR1 and CDR2 (germline): LNHDA, SQIVND (reference sequence). This CDR3 has 16 amino acids. The CDR3 reads CASSILKTAPNTEAFF. DNA of the CDR3: TGTGCCAGTAGTATCCTGAAGACAGCTCCGAACACTGAAGCTTTCTTT.

This clonotype showed up just a few times. This sequence joins TRBV29-1 and TRBJ2-7; D assignment may be TRBD1 or TRBD2 (6 bases each). The CDR3 sequence is 12 residues long. CDR1 is SQVTM, CDR2 ANQGSEA, per germline. Trimming removed 4 bases at V and 2 bases at J, with 9 bases between. The CDR3 bases are TGCAGCGTTGTGGGGGGCACCTACGAGCAGTACTTC. Residues: CSVVGGTYEQYF.

This clonotype was detected only a few times. The V and J genes are TRBV9 and TRBJ2-5; D is unclear. Trimming removed 0 bases at V and 2 bases at J, with 8 bases between. Germline lookup yields CDR1 SGDLS and CDR2 YYNGEE. The CDR3 is 14 residues long. The chain's CDR3 is CASSVGSEQETQYF. The DNA of the CDR3 is TGTGCCAGCAGCGTAGGTTCGGAACAAGAGACCCAGTACTTC.

The chain links TRBV7-9 to TRBJ2-3; D is uncertain. Trimming removed 5 bases from V and 5 bases from J, with 20 bases in between. This CDR3 spans 16 amino acids. CDR1 is SEHNR and CDR2 is FQNEAQ in the germline V gene (reference sequence). CDR3 in DNA: TGTGCCAGCAGCCCAACTACCATCGGGCGTAGAGATACGCAGTATTTT. It encodes CASSPTTIGRRDTQYF.

The chain couples TRBV7-3 to TRBJ1-2, with 7 nucleotides matching TRBD1. The CDR3 contains 14 residues. Per germline, CDR1 SGHTA and CDR2 FQGTGA. With 5 bases clipped from V and 7 bases from J, the junction kept 10 bases outside the gene matches. The CDR3 DNA follows: TGTGCCAGCAGCCCAGGGGAGGGGGCGGTTGGCTACACCTTC. It is translated as CASSPGEGAVGYTF.

CDR3 residues: CAISDVGTDVYGYTF. CDR3 coding DNA: TGTGCCATCAGTGATGTTGGGACAGATGTCTATGGCTACACCTTC. The gene calls are TRBV10-3 and TRBJ1-2; 7 positions match TRBD1. The ends lost 3 bases at V and 4 bases at J; junction bases unmatched: 8. CDR3 length: 15 amino acids. Germline assignment: CDR1 ENHRY and CDR2 SYGVKD.

This clonotype was counted only a few times. The V gene is TRBV7-2, the J gene TRBJ2-7; the match to TRBD2 covers 8 bases. The CDR3 contains 14 residues. V lost 7 bases, J lost 5 bases, and 10 bases stayed unmatched. In germline, CDR1 is SGHTA, CDR2 FQGNSA. The CDR3 spells CASTQPGGDHEQYF. CDR3 in DNA: TGTGCCAGCACCCAGCCGGGGGGGGACCACGAGCAGTACTTC.

In its sample, this clonotype was seen a few times. This chain uses TRBV7-9 with TRBJ2-7, with TRBD2 matching 10 bases. Germline V gene lookup returns CDR1 SEHNR and CDR2 FQNEAQ (reference sequence). Losses at the gene ends were 3 bases for V and 5 bases for J; bases not matched to a gene: 10. The CDR3 is 16 residues long. DNA of the CDR3: TGTGCCAGCAGCTTTCCGACTAGCGGGCCTCCCCACGAGCAGTACTTC. Its protein product is CASSFPTSGPPHEQYF.

The gene calls are TRBV4-1 and TRBJ2-7, with TRBD2 matching over 8 bases. CDR3 length equals 14 residues. The germline gives CDR1 MGHRA, CDR2 YSYEKL. Germline trimming cut 1 base from V and 3 bases from J; bases unmatched to any gene: 2. CDR3 residues: CASSQAAGDYEQYF. In nucleotides, the CDR3 is TGCGCCAGCAGCCAAGCAGCGGGGGACTACGAGCAGTACTTC.

Only a few counts were recorded for this clonotype. The genes are TRBV10-3 and TRBJ2-1, with 9 bases identical to TRBD1. Germline V CDR1 and CDR2: ENHRY, SYGVKD. CDR3 length: 13 residues. V shed 2 bases and J 9 bases; nucleotides not matched to a gene: 2. In DNA, the CDR3 is TGTGCCATCAGTGAGAGACAGGGGGGTGAGCAGTTCTTC. Protein product: CAISERQGGEQFF.

This chain joins TRBV20-1 and TRBJ1-1; D is undetermined. The ends were cut back, 1 base at V and 5 bases at J, with 14 bases in the middle. Germline CDR1 reads DFQATT; CDR2 reads SNEGSKA (reference sequence). The CDR3 totals 14 residues. The CDR3: CSARGGRGVTEAFF. In nucleotides, the CDR3 is TGCAGTGCTAGAGGTGGCCGGGGAGTGACTGAAGCTTTCTTT.

The chain is built from TRBV14 and TRBJ2-1; 8 nucleotides line up with TRBD2. The ends lost 8 bases at V and 8 bases at J; junction bases unmatched: 8. This CDR3 comprises 13 residues. Germline V gives CDR1 SGHDN, CDR2 FVKESK. The CDR3 coding sequence is TGTGCCAGCGGGCCAGCGGGAGTGGATGAGCAGTTCTTC. This sequence encodes CASGPAGVDEQFF. The entire variable domain, with the rest obtained from reference TRBV14 and TRBJ2-1, is as follows: EAGVTQFPSHSVIEKGQTVTLRCDPISGHDNLYWYRRVMGKEIKFLLHFVKESKQDESGMPNNRFLAERTGGTYSTLKVQPAELEDSGVYFCASGPAGVDEQFFGPGTRLTVL.

This clonotype was seen repeatedly, ten times or more. The chain links TRBV12-3 or TRBV12-4 to TRBJ1-2, with D unresolved. Deletions cut 3 bases from V and 3 bases from J, with 8 bases between. This CDR3 spans 13 amino acids. The CDR3 coding sequence is TGTGCCAGCAGTTTGGGATCTTACTATGGCTACACCTTC. Protein product: CASSLGSYYGYTF.

This clonotype was detected a few times. The chain recombines TRBV6-5 with TRBJ2-1; no definite D call. Trimming shortened V by 0 bases and J by 4 bases, and 7 bases separated the two germline ends. The germline CDR1 and CDR2 sequences are MNHEY and SVGAGI. The CDR3 totals 14 residues. The CDR3 coding sequence is TGTGCCAGCAGTTACTCCGACACGTACAATGAGCAGTTCTTC. Encoded protein: CASSYSDTYNEQFF.

This clonotype was observed a handful of times. The chain is built from TRBV27 and TRBJ1-1; 8 bases line up with TRBD1. CDR1 and CDR2 (germline): MNHEY, SMNVEV (reference sequence). Losses at the gene ends were 3 bases for V and 1 base for J; bases not matched to a gene: 1. The CDR3 length is 14 residues. Here the CDR3 reads CASSLTGENTEAFF. The CDR3 DNA reads TGTGCCAGCAGTTTGACAGGGGAGAACACTGAAGCTTTCTTT.

This chain connects TRBV12-3 or TRBV12-4 to TRBJ2-1; D remains unclear. CDR3 size: 14 residues. V was clipped by 4 bases and J by 8 bases, with 15 bases between them. The CDR3 DNA reads as TGTGCCAGCAGTTCTGCCGCTCCCGTCGATGAGCAGTTCTTC. It yields the protein CASSSAAPVDEQFF.